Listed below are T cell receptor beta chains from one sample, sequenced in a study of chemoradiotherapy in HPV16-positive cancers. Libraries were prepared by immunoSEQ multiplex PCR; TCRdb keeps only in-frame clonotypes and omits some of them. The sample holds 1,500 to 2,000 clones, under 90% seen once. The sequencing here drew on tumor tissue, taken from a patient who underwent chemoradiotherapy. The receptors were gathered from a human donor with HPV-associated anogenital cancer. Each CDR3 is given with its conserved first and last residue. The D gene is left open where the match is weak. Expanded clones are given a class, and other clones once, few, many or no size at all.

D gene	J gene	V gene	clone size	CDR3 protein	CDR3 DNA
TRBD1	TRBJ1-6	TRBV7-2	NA	CASSLLGQGGGNSPLHF	TGTGCCAGCAGCTTATTGGGCCAGGGGGGCGGAAATTCACCCCTCCACTTT
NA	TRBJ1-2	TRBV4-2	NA	CASSQDAGPSGYTF	TGTGCCAGCAGCCAAGACGCAGGGCCTAGTGGCTACACCTTC
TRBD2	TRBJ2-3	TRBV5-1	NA	CASRAGASTDTQYF	TGCGCCAGCCGAGCGGGGGCTAGCACAGATACGCAGTATTTT
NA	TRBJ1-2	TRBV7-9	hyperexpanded	CASSLPGQENYGYTF	TGTGCCAGCAGCTTGCCCGGGCAGGAGAACTATGGCTACACCTTC
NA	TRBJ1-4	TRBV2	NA	CASSEVRLGNEKLFF	TGTGCCAGCAGTGAGGTTAGGTTGGGTAATGAAAAACTGTTTTTT
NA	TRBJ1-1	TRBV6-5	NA	CASSSIAPSNTEAFF	TGTGCCAGCAGTTCCATAGCCCCTTCGAACACTGAAGCTTTCTTT
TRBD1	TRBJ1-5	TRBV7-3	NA	CASSLPGTGAIWRNQPQHF	TGTGCCAGCAGCTTACCCGGGACAGGGGCCATATGGCGCAATCAGCCCCAGCATTTT
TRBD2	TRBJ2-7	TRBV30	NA	CAWSVAGTSTSEQYF	TGTGCCTGGAGTGTAGCCGGGACTAGCACCTCCGAGCAGTACTTC
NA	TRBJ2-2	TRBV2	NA	CASRPGGNTGELFF	TGTGCCAGCAGGCCCGGGGGTAACACCGGGGAGCTGTTTTTT
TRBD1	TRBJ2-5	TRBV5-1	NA	CASSLGQGPHYQETQYF	TGCGCCAGCAGCTTGGGACAGGGACCTCATTACCAAGAGACCCAGTACTTC
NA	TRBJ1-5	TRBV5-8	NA	CASSPWRGASNQPQHF	TGTGCCAGCAGCCCGTGGAGGGGCGCAAGCAATCAGCCCCAGCATTTT
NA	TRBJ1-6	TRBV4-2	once	CASSQDRGEGVNSPLHF	TGTGCCAGCAGCCAAGATAGGGGGGAGGGGGTTAATTCACCCCTCCACTTT
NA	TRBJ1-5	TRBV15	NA	CATSRDVGGDQPQHF	TGTGCCACCAGCAGAGATGTTGGGGGGGATCAGCCCCAGCATTTT
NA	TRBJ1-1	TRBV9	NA	CASSGQDDGEAFF	TGTGCCAGCAGCGGCCAGGACGACGGGGAAGCTTTCTTT
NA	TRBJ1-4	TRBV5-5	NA	CASSLFVGEKLFF	TGTGCCAGCAGCTTGTTTGTTGGGGAAAAACTGTTTTTT
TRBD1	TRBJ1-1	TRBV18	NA	CASSPTTGIATEAFF	TGTGCCAGCTCACCCACGACAGGGATTGCCACTGAAGCTTTCTTT
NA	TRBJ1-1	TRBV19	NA	CASSIRRRGFGASRWTPLNTEAFF	TGTGCCAGTAGTATCCGTCGCAGGGGCTTTGGCGCTTCTAGGTGGACGCCTTTGAACACTGAAGCTTTCTTT
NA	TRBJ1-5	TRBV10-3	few	CAISERGFGNQPQHF	TGTGCCATCAGTGAGAGGGGATTCGGCAATCAGCCCCAGCATTTT
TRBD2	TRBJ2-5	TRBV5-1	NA	CASSLSLAGASETQYF	TGCGCCAGCAGCTTGAGCCTGGCGGGAGCTTCGGAGACCCAGTACTTC
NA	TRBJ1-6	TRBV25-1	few	CASSESSVNSPLHF	TGTGCCAGCAGTGAGTCCAGCGTTAATTCACCCCTCCACTTT
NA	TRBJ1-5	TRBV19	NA	CASSIDEAGYQPQHF	TGTGCCAGTAGTATAGATGAGGCAGGGTACCAGCCCCAGCATTTT
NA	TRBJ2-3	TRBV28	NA	CASSPGRGRTTDTQYF	TGTGCCAGCAGTCCAGGACGGGGGAGGACCACAGATACGCAGTATTTT
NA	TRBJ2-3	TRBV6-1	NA	CASSGEIRGTDTQYF	TGTGCCAGCAGTGGAGAAATTCGTGGCACAGATACGCAGTATTTT
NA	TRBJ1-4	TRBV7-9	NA	CASSLARTTTNEKLFF	TGTGCCAGCAGCTTAGCGCGGACAACAACTAATGAAAAACTGTTTTTT
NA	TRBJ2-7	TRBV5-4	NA	CASSLGLESSYEQYF	TGTGCCAGCAGCTTGGGGCTAGAAAGCTCCTACGAGCAGTACTTC